The present T cell receptor (beta chain) was sequenced within a study of CD8 T cells in ankylosing spondylitis. Study-wide results and caveats: Reactive arthritis synovial fluid and blood were previously reported to contain some motif variants. Reportedly, matched ankylosing spondylitis synovial fluid was significantly enriched for disease-linked clones. A TCR beta motif of 8 or 9 highly homologous variants appeared characteristic of ankylosing spondylitis blood.

This clonotype was seen only a few times. Its antigen is unknown. The TCR beta libraries were generated through quantitative 5'-RACE incorporating molecular barcodes. TCRdb re-analysed the 5' RACE reads in MiXCR, keeping a single row per CDR3 protein. The sample contains under 450,000 distinct CDR3 sequences, around 20% of which appear only once. The sequence derives from a male donor with ankylosing spondylitis or in good health (not recorded which). Sequencing was performed on blood, either unsorted or a sorted T cell fraction (not recorded which).

This chain's CDR3 is CSVEEASQGTSSDTQYF. CDR3 DNA sequence: TGCAGCGTTGAAGAAGCATCGCAGGGTACTTCCTCAGATACGCAGTATTTT. This sequence joins TRBV29-1 and TRBJ2-3; maybe TRBD1 (5 bases). This CDR3 has 17 amino acids. In germline, CDR1 is SQVTM, CDR2 ANQGSEA. Deletions cut 0 bases from V and 4 bases from J, with 20 bases between.